What follows are 29 T cell receptor beta chains derived from one specimen sequenced in a study of T cells after posttransplantation cyclophosphamide. Assay used: immunoSEQ multiplex PCR; TCRdb lists only in-frame clones, some missing. The data show tens of thousands of clones, none appearing only once, with 2% to 3% held by the ten largest. Sequenced input: PBMCs. Receptor source: a man in his forties in good health, CMV-negative, and a related stem cell transplant donor.

This clone occurred many times. The chain carries TRBV5-1 and TRBJ2-1; 9 bases align to TRBD1. The V gene end was trimmed by 4 bases and the J gene end by 2 bases; junction bases not matched to a gene: 10. This CDR3 has 17 amino acids. Germline V gives CDR1 SGHRS, CDR2 YFSETQ. The DNA for the CDR3 is TGCGCCAGCAGCCTAACATCCCGGGACAGGGCCTACAATGAGCAGTTCTTC. Encoded protein: CASSLTSRDRAYNEQFF.

This clone was observed at least ten times. The chain carries TRBV5-8 and TRBJ1-6, with D possibly TRBD1 on 6 matching bases. Germline CDR1 reads SGHTS; CDR2 reads YDEGEE. V dropped 3 bases and J dropped 10 bases, with 17 bases sitting between them. The CDR3 totals 15 residues. This chain's CDR3 is CASSSITGRESPLHF. DNA for the CDR3: TGTGCCAGCAGCTCTATTACAGGGAGAGAATCACCCCTCCACTTT.

This chain connects TRBV6-4 to TRBJ2-3; TRBD2 is a possible D gene (5 bases). V lost 6 bases, J lost 0 bases, and 19 bases lay in between. Germline-derived CDR1 and CDR2 are MRHNA and SNTAGT. The CDR3 consists of 17 residues. CDR3 bases: TGTGCCAGCAGCCCCACCGGGGTGGAGATTAGCACAGATACGCAGTATTTT. It is translated as CASSPTGVEISTDTQYF.

CDR3 coding DNA: TGTGCCAGCAGTTACGAGGGACAGATACGCTCCTACGAGCAGTACTTC. The encoded protein is CASSYEGQIRSYEQYF. The chain employs TRBV6-6 and TRBJ2-5, with 7 bases identical to TRBD1. The end of the DNA is better explained by TRBJ2-7, so the J call may be wrong. There are 16 residues in the CDR3. Germline lookup yields CDR1 MNHNY and CDR2 SVGAGI (reference sequence).

This chain joins TRBV18 and TRBJ1-2; TRBD1 is a possible D gene (5 bases). Trimming took 0 bases from V and 0 from J, leaving 8 bases between them. The CDR3 sequence is 15 residues long. The germline gives CDR1 KGHSH, CDR2 LQKENI. The CDR3 spells CASSPPARANYGYTF. CDR3 bases: TGTGCCAGCTCACCACCTGCCAGGGCTAACTATGGCTACACCTTC.

This clone occurred many times. V usage is TRBV2 and J usage is TRBJ1-2; TRBD1 matches at 7 bases. The trim removed 5 bases at V and 7 bases at J, leaving 7 bases unmatched. Germline V gives CDR1 SNHLY, CDR2 FYNNEI. CDR3 length: 13 amino acids. CDR3 nucleotides: TGTGCCAGCAGTTACACAGGGGACAGTGGCTACACCTTC. Translating gives CASSYTGDSGYTF.

This clone was recorded many times. This chain connects TRBV30 to TRBJ2-1, with a weak D call TRBD1 (5 bases). Germline V gene data show CDR1 as GTSNPN and CDR2 as SVGIG (reference sequence). There are 14 residues in the CDR3. The V gene lost 3 bases and the J gene lost 1 base, with 10 bases spanning the gap. The CDR3 is CAWSQGASYNEQFF. The CDR3 bases are TGTGCCTGGAGCCAGGGTGCTTCCTACAATGAGCAGTTCTTC.

The V call is TRBV2, the J call TRBJ2-7; 7 nucleotides align to TRBD2. CDR1 SNHLY and CDR2 FYNNEI come from the germline V gene. V shed 4 bases, J shed 3 bases, and the junction held 9 bases outside the gene matches. This CDR3 has 15 amino acids. The CDR3 loop is CASSGDGGSIYEQYV. CDR3 in DNA: TGTGCCAGCAGTGGGGACGGCGGGAGCATCTACGAGCAGTACGTC.

In its sample, this clone was seen many times. The gene calls are TRBV7-8 and TRBJ2-3; 8 bases align to TRBD1. The CDR3 sequence is 13 residues long. Germline V gene lookup returns CDR1 SGHVS and CDR2 FQNEAQ. V was pared by 5 bases and J by 4 bases, with 2 bases of the junction left unmatched. CDR3 sequence (DNA): TGTGCCAGCAGCCAGGGGGCGTCAGATACGCAGTATTTT. This encodes CASSQGASDTQYF.

This clone has only a few counts. The gene calls are TRBV30 and TRBJ2-3; a weak D match, TRBD2 (5 bases). Germline values: CDR1 GTSNPN, CDR2 SVGIG (reference sequence). The CDR3 spans 14 residues. The germline V and J ends were trimmed by 4 bases and 1 base, with 12 bases remaining between them. The CDR3 bases are TGTGCCTGGACCACCTTGAGGGGCACAGATACGCAGTATTTT. Its protein is CAWTTLRGTDTQYF.

Many counts were recorded for this clone. The rearrangement joins TRBV2 to TRBJ1-5; no firm D call. CDR3 length: 14 amino acids. The germline V and J ends were trimmed by 2 bases and 0 bases, with 5 bases remaining between them. Germline V gene sequence: CDR1 SNHLY, CDR2 FYNNEI. The CDR3 DNA reads TGTGCCAGCAGTGAAACTTATAGCAATCAGCCCCAGCATTTT. Encoded protein: CASSETYSNQPQHF. Full variable domain (remainder filled in from reference TRBV2 and TRBJ1-5): EPEVTQTPSHQVTQMGQEVILRCVPISNHLYFYWYRQILGQKVEFLVSFYNNEISEKSEIFDDQFSVERPDGSNFTLKIRSTKLEDSAMYFCASSETYSNQPQHFGDGTRLSIL.

V usage is TRBV6-5 and J usage is TRBJ2-7, with 8 bases identical to TRBD2. The CDR3 is 14 amino acids. Trimming cost V 4 bases and J 5 bases; bases outside gene matches: 7. CDR1 MNHEY and CDR2 SVGAGI come from the germline V gene. CDR3 amino acids: CASSSPGGGHEQYF. DNA of the CDR3: TGTGCCAGCAGTTCCCCGGGGGGGGGCCACGAGCAGTACTTC.

The table lists this clone with many counts. V is TRBV6-5 and J is TRBJ2-1; D is unclear. V was shortened by 6 bases and J by 5 bases, with 11 bases between the two germline ends. Germline lookup yields CDR1 MNHEY and CDR2 SVGAGI. The CDR3 length is 13 residues. The CDR3 spells CASRGNRDNEQFF. The DNA of the CDR3 is TGTGCCAGCAGAGGCAACAGAGACAATGAGCAGTTCTTC.

The rearrangement uses TRBV28 and TRBJ2-3; 10 positions match TRBD1. The trim removed 5 bases at V and 1 base at J, leaving 6 bases unmatched. The CDR3 is 16 residues long. Germline CDR1 and CDR2: MDHEN and SYDVKM. CDR3: CASSAWTGGGTDTQYF. CDR3 nucleotide sequence: TGTGCCAGCAGTGCATGGACAGGGGGAGGCACAGATACGCAGTATTTT.

This clone was recorded at least ten times. This chain uses TRBV6-1 with TRBJ2-7, with a possible D match to TRBD1 (6 bases). This CDR3 has 14 residues. Trimming stripped 6 bases from V and 3 bases from J, with 15 bases between. Looked up from germline, CDR1 is MNHNS and CDR2 is SASEGT. CDR3 nucleotides: TGTGCCAGCAGGCGCGACGGGACATACTACGAGCAGTACGTC. Translated, it gives CASRRDGTYYEQYV.

This clone showed up many times. V gene TRBV7-8 combines with J gene TRBJ1-1, with 10 bases lining up with TRBD1. The CDR3 is 15 residues long. Germline CDR1 reads SGHVS; CDR2 reads FQNEAQ. Losses at the gene ends were 6 bases for V and 4 bases for J; bases not matched to a gene: 8. CDR3 nucleotides: TGTGCCAGCAGTTACCCGGGACAGGGGTTCACTGAAGCTTTCTTT. It yields the protein CASSYPGQGFTEAFF.

This clone was recorded at least ten times. The chain carries TRBV5-6 and TRBJ2-5; D gene unclear. The CDR3 is made up of 14 amino acids. The V end lost 0 bases, the J end lost 4 bases, and 10 bases lay between the germline ends. Looked up from germline, CDR1 is SGHDT and CDR2 is YYEEEE. CDR3 sequence reads: CASSLASPGETQYF. Written as DNA, the CDR3 is TGTGCCAGCAGCTTGGCGTCTCCCGGAGAGACCCAGTACTTC.

This clone was seen many times. The rearrangement links TRBV19 to TRBJ2-3, with D hard to call. This CDR3 comprises 12 residues. The V gene lost 5 bases and the J gene lost 0 bases, with 3 bases spanning the gap. Germline loops: CDR1 LNHDA, CDR2 SQIVND (reference sequence). The CDR3 loop is CASSPSTDTQYF. CDR3 bases: TGTGCCAGTAGTCCAAGCACAGATACGCAGTATTTT.

This clone was counted at least ten times. This chain links TRBV9 with TRBJ2-5; 9 bases match TRBD2. The CDR3 contains 16 residues. J gave up 2 bases and V 4 bases, and 9 bases lay outside the gene matches. CDR1 is SGDLS, CDR2 YYNGEE, per germline. Written as DNA, the CDR3 is TGTGCCAGCAGCCCCCGACTAGCGGAAGGACAAGAGACCCAGTACTTC. Translating gives CASSPRLAEGQETQYF. Filled out from reference TRBV9 and TRBJ2-5, the complete variable domain reads DSGVTQTPKHLITATGQRVTLRCSPRSGDLSVYWYQQSLDQGLQFLIQYYNGEERAKGNILERFSAQQFPDLHSELNLSSLELGDSALYFCASSPRLAEGQETQYFGPGTRLLVL.

This clone showed up just a few times. The chain couples TRBV9 to TRBJ2-7; 9 bases map to TRBD1. V trimming: 1 base; J trimming: 5 bases; junction bases outside the gene matches: 4. The germline V gene encodes CDR1 SGDLS and CDR2 YYNGEE. CDR3 length equals 14 residues. The CDR3 DNA follows: TGTGCCAGCAGCGTAACCTGGACAGGGGACGAGCAGTACTTC. This codes for CASSVTWTGDEQYF.

This clone has ten or more counts. This chain joins TRBV6-1 and TRBJ2-3; 9 positions match TRBD2. V was clipped by 8 bases and J by 6 bases; unmatched bases: 12. This CDR3 spans 15 amino acids. Per germline, CDR1 MNHNS and CDR2 SASEGT. Here the CDR3 DNA reads TGTGCCAGCCGGTCTAGCGGGGCCTGGGGGGATACGCAGTATTTT. Translating it yields CASRSSGAWGDTQYF.

This clone came up many times. The rearrangement uses TRBV14 and TRBJ2-7; tentatively, D is TRBD1 (7 bases). Per germline, CDR1 SGHDN and CDR2 FVKESK. This CDR3 contains 15 residues. With 4 bases removed from V and 3 bases from J, the gap between germline ends came to 16 bases. CDR3 bases: TGTGCCAGCAGCCGCCCCGGCAGGGGGGACTACGAGCAGTACTTC. Protein: CASSRPGRGDYEQYF.

This clone occurred a few times. In nucleotides, the CDR3 is TGTGCCAGCAGCCGCACGGGAGCTCGGGGAGATACGCAGTATTTT. It yields the protein CASSRTGARGDTQYF. The rearrangement links TRBV14 to TRBJ2-3; tentative D call: TRBD2 (6 bases). CDR3 size: 15 residues. V dropped 4 bases and J dropped 5 bases, with 16 bases sitting between them. The germline gives CDR1 SGHDN, CDR2 FVKESK.

This clone has a handful of counts. The chain has TRBV6-6 and TRBJ2-5, with TRBD1 matching over 8 bases. The DNA end is more similar to TRBJ2-7, so the J call may be wrong. This CDR3 is 14 amino acids long. The V gene's germline CDR1 is MNHNY and CDR2 SVGAGI (reference sequence). DNA for the CDR3: TGTGCCAGCAGTTCGACAGGGGTCTCCTACGAGCAGTACTTC. Encoded protein: CASSSTGVSYEQYF.

This clone was recorded many times. The sample has other DNA sequences that encode this CDR3 too. The rearrangement links TRBV7-3 to TRBJ2-3; TRBD2 matches at 13 bases. The length of the CDR3 is 15 residues. J was trimmed by 4 bases and V by 5 bases; bases with no gene match: 3. Germline V lookup: CDR1 SGHTA, CDR2 FQGTGA. The CDR3 protein is CASSRTSGSADTQYF. The DNA of the CDR3 is TGTGCCAGCAGCCGGACTAGCGGGAGTGCAGATACGCAGTATTTT.

This clone was seen repeatedly, ten times or more. This sequence joins TRBV9 and TRBJ2-1; D is uncertain. This CDR3 is built from 17 residues. Germline assignment: CDR1 SGDLS and CDR2 YYNGEE. V gave up 3 bases and J gave up 0 bases, with 16 bases separating them. The CDR3 protein is CASSAPRNLNSYNEQFF. The DNA for the CDR3 is TGTGCCAGCAGCGCCCCTAGGAACTTGAACTCCTACAATGAGCAGTTCTTC.

This clone has ten or more counts. This chain connects TRBV7-9 to TRBJ2-2, with 8 bases lining up with TRBD2. CDR1 SEHNR and CDR2 FQNEAQ come from the germline V gene (reference sequence). The CDR3 totals 15 residues. With V trimmed by 3 bases and J by 7 bases, 7 bases remained unmatched. The CDR3 coding sequence is TGTGCCAGCAGCTTTACGGGAGGGATAAGCGGGGAGCTGTTTTTT. Its protein is CASSFTGGISGELFF.

This clone was recorded at least ten times. The chain's CDR3 is CASSQGAGTDSYNEQFF. CDR3 DNA sequence: TGCGCCAGCAGCCAAGGGGCCGGGACTGATTCCTACAATGAGCAGTTCTTC. This chain connects TRBV4-3 to TRBJ2-1; tentatively, D is TRBD2 (6 bases). Germline CDR1 LGHNA, CDR2 YSLEER. The length of the CDR3 is 17 residues. The V gene lost 1 base and the J gene lost 1 base, with 14 bases spanning the gap.

V gene TRBV19 combines with J gene TRBJ2-3; D remains ambiguous. CDR1 LNHDA and CDR2 SQIVND come from the germline V gene (reference sequence). V lost 8 bases and J lost 0, with 6 bases in between. The CDR3 length is 12 residues. The CDR3 DNA follows: TGTGCCAGTGCAGGAAGCACAGATACGCAGTATTTT. This codes for CASAGSTDTQYF.